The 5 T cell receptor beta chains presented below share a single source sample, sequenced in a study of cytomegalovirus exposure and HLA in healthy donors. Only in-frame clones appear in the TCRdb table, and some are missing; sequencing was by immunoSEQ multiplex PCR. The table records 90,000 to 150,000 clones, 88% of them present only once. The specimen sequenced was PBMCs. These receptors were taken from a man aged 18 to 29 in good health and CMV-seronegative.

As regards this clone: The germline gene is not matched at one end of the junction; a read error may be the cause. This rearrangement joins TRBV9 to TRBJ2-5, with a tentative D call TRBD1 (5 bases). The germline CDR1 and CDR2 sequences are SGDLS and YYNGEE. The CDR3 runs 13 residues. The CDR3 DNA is TGCGCCAGCAGAGGACAAGACCAAGAGACCCAGTACTTC. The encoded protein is CASRGQDQETQYF. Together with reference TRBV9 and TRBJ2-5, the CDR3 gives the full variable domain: DSGVTQTPKHLITATGQRVTLRCSPRSGDLSVYWYQQSLDQGLQFLIQYYNGEERAKGNILERFSAQQFPDLHSELNLSSLELGDSALYFCASRGQDQETQYFGPGTRLLVL.

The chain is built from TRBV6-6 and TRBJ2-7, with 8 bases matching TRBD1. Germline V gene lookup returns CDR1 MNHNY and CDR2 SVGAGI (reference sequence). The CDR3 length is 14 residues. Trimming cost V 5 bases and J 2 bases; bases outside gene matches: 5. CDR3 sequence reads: CASSPDRGTYEQYF. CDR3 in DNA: TGTGCCAGCAGTCCCGACAGGGGTACCTACGAGCAGTACTTC.

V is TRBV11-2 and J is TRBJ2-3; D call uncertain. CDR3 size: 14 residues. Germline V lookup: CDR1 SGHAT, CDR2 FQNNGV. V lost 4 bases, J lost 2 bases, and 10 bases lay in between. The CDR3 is CASSSNTITDTQYF. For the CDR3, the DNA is TGTGCCAGCAGCTCAAACACCATCACAGATACGCAGTATTTT.

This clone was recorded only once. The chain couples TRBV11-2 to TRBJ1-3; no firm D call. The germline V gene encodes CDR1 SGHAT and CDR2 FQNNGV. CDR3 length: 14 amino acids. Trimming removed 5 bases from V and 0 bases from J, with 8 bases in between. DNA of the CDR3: TGTGCCAGCAGCCCCACTGACTCTGGAAACACCATATATTTT. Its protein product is CASSPTDSGNTIYF.

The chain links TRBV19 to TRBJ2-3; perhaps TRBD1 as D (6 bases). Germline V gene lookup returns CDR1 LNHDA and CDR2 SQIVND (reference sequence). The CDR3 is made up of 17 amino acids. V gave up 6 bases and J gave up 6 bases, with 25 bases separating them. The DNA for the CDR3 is TGTGCCAGTAGCCTAGAGCAGGGGTATCTTCAGGGGGATACGCAGTATTTT. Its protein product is CASSLEQGYLQGDTQYF.